This T cell receptor beta chain was sequenced for a study of cytomegalovirus exposure and HLA in healthy donors. Study background: From donors who were HLA-typed, an early data release held 75 million to 85 million unique TCRs. Findings and limits, study-wide: Later work showed greater clonal expansion in HLA-associated TCR beta chains than in equally common others. Cytomegalovirus association was listed for about 180 TCR beta chains.

A word on this clone: Its antigen remains unknown.

Germline V gene lookup returns CDR1 MGHRA and CDR2 YSYEKL. The J segment lost 2 bases and the V segment lost 0 bases, leaving 13 bases of the junction unmatched. The CDR3 is 19 residues long. PCR was performed using 60 Vbeta and 13 Jbeta primers. Data came from immunoSEQ multiplex PCR; TCRdb stores just in-frame clones and leaves some out. The profile covers 120,000 or so clones, with around 77% appearing a single time and around 5.5% taken by the ten largest. This sequence originates from a man younger than 35 in good health and CMV-seropositive. The specimen sequenced was PBMCs. This chain joins TRBV4-1 and TRBJ1-5; 7 bases line up with TRBD1. CDR3 sequence reads: CASSQDSSGGEAGNQPQHF. CDR3 DNA: TGCGCCAGCAGCCAAGATTCGTCAGGGGGTGAAGCGGGCAATCAGCCCCAGCATTTT.